This TCR beta chain was documented in a study of blood T cell repertoires in COVID-19. Study background: COVID-19 samples collected from the United States, Italy and Spain covered acute and convalescent phases. Nucleic acid was either cDNA or gDNA, and it came from T cells, B-cell-depleted T cells, or PBMCs.

In the authors' workflow: Reference gene primer amplification gave estimated nucleated cell counts. The protocol was immunoSEQ multiplex PCR, while the TCRdb copy is restricted to in-frame clones and leaves out a portion. Clone size and V and J calls were adopted from that table, with D and trimming inferred from the DNA. The data hold approximately 230,000 clones, with around 84% observed a single time. The CDR3 is 14 amino acids. Germline V lookup: CDR1 SGHRS, CDR2 YFSETQ. V was trimmed by 5 bases and J by 1 base, leaving 10 bases between them. J is TRBJ2-4 and V is TRBV5-1; perhaps TRBD1 as D (5 bases). The source is a man aged 30 to 39 with active or convalescent COVID-19. Material for sequencing was peripheral blood. The CDR3 protein is CASRQGNAKNIQYF. Written as DNA, the CDR3 is TGCGCCAGCAGGCAGGGAAACGCCAAAAACATTCAGTACTTC.